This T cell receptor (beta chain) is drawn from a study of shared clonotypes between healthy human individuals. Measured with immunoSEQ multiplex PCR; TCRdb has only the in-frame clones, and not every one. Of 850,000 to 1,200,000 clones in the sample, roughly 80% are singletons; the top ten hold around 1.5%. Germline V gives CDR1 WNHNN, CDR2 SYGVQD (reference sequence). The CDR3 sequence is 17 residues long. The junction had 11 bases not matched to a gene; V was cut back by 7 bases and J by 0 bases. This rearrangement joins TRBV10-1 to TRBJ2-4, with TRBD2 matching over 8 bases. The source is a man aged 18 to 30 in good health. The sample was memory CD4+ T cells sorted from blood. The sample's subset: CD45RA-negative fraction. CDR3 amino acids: CASTVISSGLAKNIQYF. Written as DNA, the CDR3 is TGCGCCAGCACAGTGATATCTAGCGGGCTAGCCAAAAACATTCAGTACTTC.